This TCR beta chain came from a study of human T cells and chemical hapten exposure. Study context: Per-sample TCR yield variation was attributed mainly to small pooled library volume differences.

This clonotype appeared many times. Germline assignment: CDR1 SGHRS and CDR2 YFSETQ. The CDR3 consists of 16 residues. J gave up 3 bases and V 3 bases, and 9 bases lay outside the gene matches. TCRdb independently ran MiXCR on the RACE reads; one entry per CDR3 protein. The sample lists about 55,000 distinct CDR3 sequences; just under 10% were seen once. This sample's time point: patch test 2, 6 weeks after DPC sensitization. Specified treatment: therapeutic diphenylcyclopropenone sensitization with weekly scalp DPC. The TCR originated in a woman aged 45-65 years with alopecia areata. Some clones in this sample may be carry-over from other donors' samples. The input for sequencing was whole blood, taken in connection with sensitization to the hapten diphenylcyclopropenone (DPC). This rearrangement joins TRBV5-1 to TRBJ2-3; 8 bases are shared with TRBD1. CDR3 DNA: TGCGCCAGCAGCTGGATGACAGGGGCTATAACAGATACGCAGTATTTT. Protein sequence: CASSWMTGAITDTQYF.